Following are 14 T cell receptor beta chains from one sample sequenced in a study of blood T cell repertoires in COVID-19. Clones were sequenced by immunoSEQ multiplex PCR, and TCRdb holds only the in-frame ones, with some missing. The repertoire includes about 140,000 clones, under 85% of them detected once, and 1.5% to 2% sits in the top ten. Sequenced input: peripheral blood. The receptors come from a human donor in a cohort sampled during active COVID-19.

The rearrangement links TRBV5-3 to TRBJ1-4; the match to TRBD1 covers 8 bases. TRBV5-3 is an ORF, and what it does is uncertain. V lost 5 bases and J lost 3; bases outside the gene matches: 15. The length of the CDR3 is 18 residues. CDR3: CARSFVRDRLKPNEKLFF. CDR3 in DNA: TGTGCCAGAAGTTTTGTCCGGGACAGGCTTAAGCCTAATGAAAAACTGTTTTTT.

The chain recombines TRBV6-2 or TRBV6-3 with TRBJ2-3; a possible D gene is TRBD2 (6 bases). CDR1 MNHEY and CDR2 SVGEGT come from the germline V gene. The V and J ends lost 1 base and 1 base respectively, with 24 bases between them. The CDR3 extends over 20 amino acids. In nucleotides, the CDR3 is TGTGCCAGCAGTTACTTACGCCGGCCGGGTACCTGGGGGGGCACAGATACGCAGTATTTT. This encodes CASSYLRRPGTWGGTDTQYF.

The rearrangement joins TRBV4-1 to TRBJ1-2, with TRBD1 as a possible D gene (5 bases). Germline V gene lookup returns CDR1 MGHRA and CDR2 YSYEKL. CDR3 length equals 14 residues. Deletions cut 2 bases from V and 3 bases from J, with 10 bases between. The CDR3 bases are TGCGCCAGCAGCCAAAGGCAGGGTGACTATGGCTACACCTTC. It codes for CASSQRQGDYGYTF.

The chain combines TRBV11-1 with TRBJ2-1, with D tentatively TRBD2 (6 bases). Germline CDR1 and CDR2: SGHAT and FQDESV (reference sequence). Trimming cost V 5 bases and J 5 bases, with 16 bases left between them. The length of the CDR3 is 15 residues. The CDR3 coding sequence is TGTGCCAGCAGCCGAGCGAGCGGGTCAAACAATGAGCAGTTCTTC. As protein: CASSRASGSNNEQFF.

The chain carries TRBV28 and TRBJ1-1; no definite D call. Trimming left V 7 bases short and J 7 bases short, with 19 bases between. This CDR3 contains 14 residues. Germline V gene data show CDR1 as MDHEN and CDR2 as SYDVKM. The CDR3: CASILFTAPYEAFF. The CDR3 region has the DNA TGTGCCAGCATTTTGTTTACCGCGCCCTATGAAGCTTTCTTT.

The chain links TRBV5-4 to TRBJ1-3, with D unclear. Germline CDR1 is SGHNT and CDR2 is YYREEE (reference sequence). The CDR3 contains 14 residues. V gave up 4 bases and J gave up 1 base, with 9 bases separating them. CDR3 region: CASSLYGSGNTIYF. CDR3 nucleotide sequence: TGTGCCAGCAGCCTTTACGGTTCTGGAAACACCATATATTTT.

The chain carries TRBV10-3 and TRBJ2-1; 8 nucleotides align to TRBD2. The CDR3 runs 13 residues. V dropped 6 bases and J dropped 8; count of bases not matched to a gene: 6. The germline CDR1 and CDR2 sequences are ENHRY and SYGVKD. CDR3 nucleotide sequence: TGTGCCATCAGCCAAGCGGGAGAGCATGAGCAGTTCTTC. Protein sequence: CAISQAGEHEQFF.

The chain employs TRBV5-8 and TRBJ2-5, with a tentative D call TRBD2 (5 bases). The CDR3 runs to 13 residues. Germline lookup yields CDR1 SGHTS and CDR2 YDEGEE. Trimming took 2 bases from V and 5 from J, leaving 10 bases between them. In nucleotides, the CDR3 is TGTGCCAGCAGCTTTTTTCGCGGGGAGACCCAGTACTTC. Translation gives CASSFFRGETQYF.

CDR3 protein: CASSPKGTGGTGELFF. The CDR3 DNA follows: TGTGCCAGCAGCCCTAAGGGGACAGGGGGGACCGGGGAGCTGTTTTTT. The chain is built from TRBV7-3 and TRBJ2-2, with TRBD1 identical over 11 bases. CDR3 length: 16 residues. Germline V lookup: CDR1 SGHTA, CDR2 FQGTGA. V lost 5 bases, J lost 5 bases, and 7 bases stayed unmatched. Together with reference TRBV7-3 and TRBJ2-2, the CDR3 gives the full variable domain: GAGVSQTPSNKVTEKGKYVELRCDPISGHTALYWYRQSLGQGPEFLIYFQGTGAADDSGLPNDRFFAVRPEGSVSTLKIQRTERGDSAVYLCASSPKGTGGTGELFFGEGSRLTVL.

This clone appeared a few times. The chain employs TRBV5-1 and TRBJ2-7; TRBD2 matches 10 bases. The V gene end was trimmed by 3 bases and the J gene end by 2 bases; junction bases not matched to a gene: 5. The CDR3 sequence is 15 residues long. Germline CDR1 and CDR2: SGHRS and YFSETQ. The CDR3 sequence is CASSWSGGAPYEQYF. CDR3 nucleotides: TGCGCCAGCAGCTGGAGCGGGGGGGCCCCCTACGAGCAGTACTTC.

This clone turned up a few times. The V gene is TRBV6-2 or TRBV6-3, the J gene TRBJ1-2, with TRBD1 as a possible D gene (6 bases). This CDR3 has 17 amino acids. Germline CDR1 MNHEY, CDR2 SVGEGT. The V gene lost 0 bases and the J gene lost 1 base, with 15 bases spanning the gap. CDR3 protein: CASSYSRTAVFNYGYTF. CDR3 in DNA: TGTGCCAGCAGTTACTCACGGACAGCCGTCTTTAACTATGGCTACACCTTC.

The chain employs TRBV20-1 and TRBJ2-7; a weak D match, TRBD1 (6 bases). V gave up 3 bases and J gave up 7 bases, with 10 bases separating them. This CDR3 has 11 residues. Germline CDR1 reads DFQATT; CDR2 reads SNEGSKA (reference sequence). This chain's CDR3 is CSASTTGEQYF. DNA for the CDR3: TGCAGTGCTAGCACCACAGGGGAGCAGTACTTC.

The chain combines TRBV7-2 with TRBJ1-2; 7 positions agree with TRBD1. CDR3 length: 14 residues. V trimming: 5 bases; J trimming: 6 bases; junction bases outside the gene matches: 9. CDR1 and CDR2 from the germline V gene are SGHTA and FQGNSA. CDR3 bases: TGTGCCAGCAGCCCCCGATCAGGGGGAGATGGCTACACCTTC. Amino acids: CASSPRSGGDGYTF.

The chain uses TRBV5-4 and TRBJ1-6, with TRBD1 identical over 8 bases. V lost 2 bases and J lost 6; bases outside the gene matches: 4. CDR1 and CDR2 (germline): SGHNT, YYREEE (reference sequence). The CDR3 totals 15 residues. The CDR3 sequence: CASSFGQGRNSPLHF. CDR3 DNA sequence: TGTGCCAGCAGCTTCGGACAGGGTCGTAATTCACCCCTCCACTTT.